The TCR beta chain described here comes from a study of T-cell reconstitution after alpha-beta-depleted transplantation in children. General study results and limits: T-cell numbers and diversity, one year after transplant, stemmed largely from T cells that were newly produced. Alpha-beta T cells about two months after transplant reportedly derived from several hundred expanded graft clones. Elevated TCRbeta diversity at day 60 was traced, in some patients, to surviving recipient T cells and thymic progenitors.

V was cut by 3 bases and J by 4 bases, with 9 bases left in between. The CDR3 sequence is 13 residues long. This clonotype was seen at least ten times. The antigen is not known. During its preparation, the TCRbeta library received unique molecular identifiers. TCRdb processed the PCR reads anew with MiXCR; each CDR3 protein has one entry. The top ten hold around 23% of the sample, which has 110,000 or so distinct CDR3 sequences, 5.5% to 6.5% seen once. This chain connects TRBV12-3 or TRBV12-4 to TRBJ1-2; possible D gene TRBD1, 6 bases. This specimen consisted of PBMCs, mostly from graft donor cells, obtained 360 days after TCRalphabeta/CD19-depleted stem cell transplant. The clonotype was recovered from a male patient under 10 years old who had a stem cell transplant for acute lymphoblastic leukemia, so the T cells may come from the graft donor. CDR3 nucleotide sequence: TGTGCCAGCAGTTTGAGGGGGGTCTATGGCTACACCTTC. This gives the protein CASSLRGVYGYTF.